This T cell receptor beta chain was captured by sequencing in a study of technical replicates of blood from several donors. Profiled with immunoSEQ multiplex PCR; TCRdb holds only in-frame clones, not every one. Of about 70,000 clones listed, about nine tenths were seen once; the top ten hold around 0.41%. The CDR3 extends over 14 amino acids. Germline V CDR1 and CDR2: ENHRY, SYGVKD. Trimming removed 9 bases from V and 8 bases from J; junction bases left unmatched: 10. The sample comprised T cells isolated from PBMCs. The chain uses TRBV10-3 and TRBJ1-2; 12 bases are shared with TRBD1. The receptor comes from a human donor in good health. The CDR3 sequence is CAIGPGQGAGGYTF. The CDR3 DNA reads TGTGCCATAGGCCCGGGACAGGGGGCGGGAGGCTACACCTTC.